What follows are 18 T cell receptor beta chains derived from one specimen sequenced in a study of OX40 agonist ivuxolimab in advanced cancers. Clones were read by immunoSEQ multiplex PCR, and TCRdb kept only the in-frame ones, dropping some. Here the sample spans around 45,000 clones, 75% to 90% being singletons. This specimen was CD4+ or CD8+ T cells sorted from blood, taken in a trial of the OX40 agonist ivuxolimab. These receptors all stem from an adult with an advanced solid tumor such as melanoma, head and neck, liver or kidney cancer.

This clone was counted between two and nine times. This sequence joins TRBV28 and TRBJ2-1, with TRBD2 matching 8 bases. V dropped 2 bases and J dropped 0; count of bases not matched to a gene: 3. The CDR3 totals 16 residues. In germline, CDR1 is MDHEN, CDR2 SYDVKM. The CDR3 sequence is CASSLSGGRSYNEQFF. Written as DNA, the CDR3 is TGTGCCAGCAGTTTAAGCGGGGGACGCTCCTACAATGAGCAGTTCTTC.

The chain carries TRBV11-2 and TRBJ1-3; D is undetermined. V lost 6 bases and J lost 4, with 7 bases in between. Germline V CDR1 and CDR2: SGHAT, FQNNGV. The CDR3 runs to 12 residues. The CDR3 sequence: CASRETGNTIYF. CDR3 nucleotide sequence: TGTGCCAGCAGGGAAACGGGAAACACCATATATTTT.

The DNA of the CDR3 is TGTGCCAGTAGTACCGACAGGGGTGGTAATGAAAAACTGTTTTTT. It is translated as CASSTDRGGNEKLFF. V usage is TRBV19 and J usage is TRBJ1-4; 8 bases are shared with TRBD1. CDR1 and CDR2 (germline): LNHDA, SQIVND (reference sequence). There are 15 residues in the CDR3. V was pared by 4 bases and J by 4 bases, with 5 bases of the junction left unmatched. Complete variable domain (other parts from reference TRBV19 and TRBJ1-4): DGGITQSPKYLFRKEGQNVTLSCEQNLNHDAMYWYRQDPGQGLRLIYYSQIVNDFQKGDIAEGYSVSREKKESFPLTVTSAQKNPTAFYLCASSTDRGGNEKLFFGSGTQLSVL.

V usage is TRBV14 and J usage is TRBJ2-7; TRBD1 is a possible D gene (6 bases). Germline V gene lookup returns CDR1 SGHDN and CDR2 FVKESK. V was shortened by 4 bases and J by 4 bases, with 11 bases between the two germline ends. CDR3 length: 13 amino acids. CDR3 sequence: CASSLNRAYEQYF. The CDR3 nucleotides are TGTGCCAGCAGCCTCAACAGGGCATACGAGCAGTACTTC.

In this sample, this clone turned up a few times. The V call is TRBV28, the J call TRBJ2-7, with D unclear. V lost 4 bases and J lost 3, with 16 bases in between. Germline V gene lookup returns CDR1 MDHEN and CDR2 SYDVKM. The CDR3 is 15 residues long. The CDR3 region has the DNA TGTGCCAGCAGTTCCCTTCAGTCGCCAGGCTACGAGCAGTACTTC. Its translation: CASSSLQSPGYEQYF.

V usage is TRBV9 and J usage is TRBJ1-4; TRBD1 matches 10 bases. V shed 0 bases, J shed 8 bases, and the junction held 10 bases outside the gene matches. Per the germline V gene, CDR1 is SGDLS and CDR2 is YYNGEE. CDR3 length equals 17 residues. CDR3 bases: TGTGCCAGCAGCGTAGCGGAACCGGGACAGGGGATCGAAAAACTGTTTTTT. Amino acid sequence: CASSVAEPGQGIEKLFF.

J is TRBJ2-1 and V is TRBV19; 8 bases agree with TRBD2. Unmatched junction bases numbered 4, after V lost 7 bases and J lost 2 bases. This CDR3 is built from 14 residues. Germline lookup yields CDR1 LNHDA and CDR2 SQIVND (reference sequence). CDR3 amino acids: CASISAGAYNEQFF. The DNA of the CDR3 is TGTGCCAGTATTTCAGCGGGAGCCTACAATGAGCAGTTCTTC.

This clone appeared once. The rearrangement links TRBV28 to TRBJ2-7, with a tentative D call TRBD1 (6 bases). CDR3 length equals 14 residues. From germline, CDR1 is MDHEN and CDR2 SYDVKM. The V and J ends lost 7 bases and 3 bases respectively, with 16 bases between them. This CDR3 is CASNTRGIYYEQYF. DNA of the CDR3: TGTGCCAGCAACACTAGGGGGATTTACTACGAGCAGTACTTC. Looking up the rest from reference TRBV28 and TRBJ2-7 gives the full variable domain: DVKVTQSSRYLVKRTGEKVFLECVQDMDHENMFWYRQDPGLGLRLIYFSYDVKMKEKGDIPEGYSVSREKKERFSLILESASTNQTSMYLCASNTRGIYYEQYFGPGTRLTVT.

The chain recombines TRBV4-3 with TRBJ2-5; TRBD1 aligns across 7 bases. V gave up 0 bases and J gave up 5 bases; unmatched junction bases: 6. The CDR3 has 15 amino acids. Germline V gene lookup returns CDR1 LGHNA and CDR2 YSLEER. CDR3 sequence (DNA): TGCGCCAGCAGCCAAGATCTTAGGGGACAGGAGACCCAGTACTTC. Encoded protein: CASSQDLRGQETQYF.

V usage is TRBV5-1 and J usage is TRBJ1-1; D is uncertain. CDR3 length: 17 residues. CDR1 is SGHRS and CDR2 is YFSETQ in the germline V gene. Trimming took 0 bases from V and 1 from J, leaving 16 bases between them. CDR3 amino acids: CASSLGSTPVENTEAFF. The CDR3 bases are TGCGCCAGCAGCTTGGGCAGTACCCCCGTCGAGAACACTGAAGCTTTCTTT.

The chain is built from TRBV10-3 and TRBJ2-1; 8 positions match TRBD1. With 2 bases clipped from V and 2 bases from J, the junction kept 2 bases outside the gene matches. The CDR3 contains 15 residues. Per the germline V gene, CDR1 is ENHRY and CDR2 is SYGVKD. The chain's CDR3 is CAISEQGATYNEQFF. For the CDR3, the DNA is TGTGCCATCAGTGAGCAGGGGGCCACCTACAATGAGCAGTTCTTC.

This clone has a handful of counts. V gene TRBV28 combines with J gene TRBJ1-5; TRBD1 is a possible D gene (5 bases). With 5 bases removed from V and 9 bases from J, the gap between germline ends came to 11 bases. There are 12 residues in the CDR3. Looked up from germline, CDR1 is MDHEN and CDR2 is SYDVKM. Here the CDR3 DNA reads TGTGCCAGCAGTCATGGGACTCCGCCCCAGCATTTT. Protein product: CASSHGTPPQHF.

In DNA form, the CDR3 reads TGTGCCATCAGTGAGCCGACGAAGGCCCGCGGGGGAAATGAGCAGTTCTTC. It codes for CAISEPTKARGGNEQFF. The chain employs TRBV10-3 and TRBJ2-1, with TRBD2 matching over 7 bases. Germline-derived CDR1 and CDR2 are ENHRY and SYGVKD. This CDR3 is built from 17 residues. V was clipped by 2 bases and J by 7 bases; unmatched bases: 14.

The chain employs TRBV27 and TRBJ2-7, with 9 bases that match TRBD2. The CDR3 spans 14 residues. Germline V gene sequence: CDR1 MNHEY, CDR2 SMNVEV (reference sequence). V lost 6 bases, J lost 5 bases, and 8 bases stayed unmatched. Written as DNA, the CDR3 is TGTGCCAGCAGCCGGGGACAGCGGGAGGACGAGCAGTACTTC. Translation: CASSRGQREDEQYF.

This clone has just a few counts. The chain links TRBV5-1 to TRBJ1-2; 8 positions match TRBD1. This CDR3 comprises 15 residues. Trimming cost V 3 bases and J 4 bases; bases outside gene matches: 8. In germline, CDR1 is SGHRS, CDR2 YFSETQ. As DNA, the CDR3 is TGCGCCAGCAGCTCAGGACAGGGCCAACCCTATGGCTACACCTTC. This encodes CASSSGQGQPYGYTF.

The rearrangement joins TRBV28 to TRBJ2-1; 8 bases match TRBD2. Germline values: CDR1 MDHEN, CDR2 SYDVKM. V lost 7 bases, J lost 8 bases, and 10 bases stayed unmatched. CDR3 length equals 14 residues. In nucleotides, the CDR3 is TGTGCCAGCACTATCGGGGGACTAGGCTATGAGCAGTTCTTC. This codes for CASTIGGLGYEQFF.

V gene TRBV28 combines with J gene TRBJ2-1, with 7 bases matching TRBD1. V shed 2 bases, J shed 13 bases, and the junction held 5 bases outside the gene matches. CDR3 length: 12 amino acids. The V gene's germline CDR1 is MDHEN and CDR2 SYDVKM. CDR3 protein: CASSLPGGRQFF. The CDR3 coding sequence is TGTGCCAGCAGTTTACCAGGGGGTAGACAGTTCTTC.

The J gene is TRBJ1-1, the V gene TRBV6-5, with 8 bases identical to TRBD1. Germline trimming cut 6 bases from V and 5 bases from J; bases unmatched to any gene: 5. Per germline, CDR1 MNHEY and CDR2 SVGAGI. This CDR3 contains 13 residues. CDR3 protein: CASRNRGGTEAFF. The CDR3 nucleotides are TGTGCCAGCAGGAACAGGGGGGGGACTGAAGCTTTCTTT.